One and the same sample provided the 11 T cell receptor beta chains below, sequenced in a study of blood T cell repertoires in COVID-19. Using immunoSEQ multiplex PCR, the repertoire was profiled, and TCRdb retains in-frame clones only, with some absent. The data contain about 150,000 clones, around 86% of them singletons. The source material was peripheral blood. Receptors originate from a man over 45 who had recovered from COVID-19.

The CDR3 DNA follows: TGTGCCAGCAGCGGGGGACAGGAGCTAACACCCCTCCACTTT. Its translation is CASSGGQELTPLHF. This chain joins TRBV9 and TRBJ1-6; 8 nucleotides agree with TRBD1. CDR1 is SGDLS and CDR2 is YYNGEE in the germline V gene. V lost 3 bases to trimming and J lost 11 bases; unmatched junction nucleotides: 7. This CDR3 region has 14 residues.

This chain uses TRBV28 with TRBJ1-1; the D gene is possibly TRBD1 (6 bases). The ends were cut back, 2 bases at V and 0 bases at J, with 16 bases in the middle. The CDR3 runs 17 residues. In germline, CDR1 is MDHEN, CDR2 SYDVKM. CDR3 in DNA: TGTGCCAGCAGTTTACGGGCAGGGCGACAGGTGAACACTGAAGCTTTCTTT. Translating it yields CASSLRAGRQVNTEAFF.

Only one count was recorded for this clone. This chain joins TRBV19 and TRBJ1-4, with D possibly being TRBD1 (6 bases). CDR1 is LNHDA, CDR2 SQIVND, per germline (reference sequence). The CDR3 is made up of 13 amino acids. V lost 11 bases and J 0 bases, leaving 10 bases between the germline ends. The CDR3 bases are TGTGCCGCATCAGGGGCAACTAATGAAAAACTGTTTTTT. This codes for CAASGATNEKLFF.

A remark on this clone: In the same sample, other DNA sequences code for this CDR3. V usage is TRBV19 and J usage is TRBJ2-7; no definite D call. The germline V gene has CDR1 LNHDA and CDR2 SQIVND (reference sequence). CDR3 length: 13 amino acids. V lost 2 bases, J lost 1 base, and 6 bases lay in between. CDR3 residues: CASSITGSYEQYF. CDR3 coding DNA: TGTGCCAGTAGTATAACCGGTTCCTACGAGCAGTACTTC.

The V and J genes are TRBV6-2 or TRBV6-3 and TRBJ2-7; D gene unclear. This CDR3 has 13 amino acids. V lost 3 bases, J lost 3 bases, and 9 bases lay in between. Germline lookup yields CDR1 MNHEY and CDR2 SVGEGT. CDR3 amino acids: CASSYSQVYEQYF. The CDR3 DNA reads as TGTGCCAGCAGTTATTCGCAGGTCTACGAGCAGTACTTC.

This chain joins TRBV25-1 and TRBJ2-2, with D tentatively TRBD1 (6 bases). V was trimmed by 4 bases and J by 1 base, leaving 13 bases between them. Germline CDR1 reads MGHDK; CDR2 reads SYGVNS. This CDR3 contains 16 residues. CDR3 residues: CASSARQELNTGELFF. The DNA for the CDR3 is TGTGCCAGCAGTGCCAGACAGGAATTGAACACCGGGGAGCTGTTTTTT. Drawing the rest from reference TRBV25-1 and TRBJ2-2, the complete variable domain is EADIYQTPRYLVIGTGKKITLECSQTMGHDKMYWYQQDPGMELHLIHYSYGVNSTEKGDLSSESTVSRIRTEHFPLTLESARPSHTSQYLCASSARQELNTGELFFGEGSRLTVL.

This clone was detected only once. J is TRBJ1-4 and V is TRBV7-9; the match to TRBD1 covers 8 bases. Germline V gives CDR1 SEHNR, CDR2 FQNEAQ (reference sequence). Trimming took 4 bases from V and 6 from J; bases not matched to a gene: 10. The CDR3 has 16 residues. The CDR3 DNA follows: TGTGCCAGCAGCTCGGGCACAGGGGGTCTGGATGAAAAACTGTTTTTT. Its protein is CASSSGTGGLDEKLFF.

This clone was found a few times. The chain combines TRBV7-8 with TRBJ1-3; possible D gene TRBD1, 6 bases. The CDR3 extends over 15 amino acids. The V and J ends lost 5 bases and 4 bases respectively, with 15 bases between them. Germline-derived CDR1 and CDR2 are SGHVS and FQNEAQ. The CDR3 protein is CASSLFAGEGNTIYF. The CDR3 nucleotides read TGTGCCAGCAGCCTATTCGCAGGGGAAGGAAACACCATATATTTT.

This sequence joins TRBV5-1 and TRBJ1-1; D is uncertain. Trimming shortened V by 6 bases and J by 5 bases, and 23 bases separated the two germline ends. The CDR3 runs 16 residues. CDR1 and CDR2 (germline): SGHRS, YFSETQ. CDR3 bases: TGCGCCAGCAACCTCTCCCCCGGCGCGGGTCGAACTGAAGCTTTCTTT. Residues: CASNLSPGAGRTEAFF.

As concerns this clone: The junction departs from the called germline gene at one end, perhaps through a read error. The gene calls are TRBV19 and TRBJ1-2; D not resolved. This CDR3 has 12 amino acids. The germline V gene has CDR1 LNHDA and CDR2 SQIVND (reference sequence). Written as DNA, the CDR3 is TGTGCCAGTAGTCCCCGGAGGGATTATGAACACTTC. Encoded protein: CASSPRRDYEHF. The full variable domain, rest sourced from reference TRBV19 and TRBJ1-2, is DGGITQSPKYLFRKEGQNVTLSCEQNLNHDAMYWYRQDPGQGLRLIYYSQIVNDFQKGDIAEGYSVSREKKESFPLTVTSAQKNPTAFYLCASSPRRDYEHFGSGTRLTVV.

In this sample, this clone turned up once. V is TRBV2 and J is TRBJ2-5; a weak D match, TRBD2 (6 bases). CDR1 and CDR2 (germline): SNHLY, FYNNEI. V shed 3 bases and J shed 6 bases, with 26 bases lying between them. The CDR3 spans 18 residues. The CDR3 region has the DNA TGTGCCAGCAGTGAGAACCCGATCGGGGGTTTGACGGTAAAGACCCAGTACTTC. It translates to CASSENPIGGLTVKTQYF.